Following are 24 T cell receptor beta chains from one sample sequenced in a study of blood T cell repertoires in COVID-19. The table came from immunoSEQ multiplex PCR; TCRdb's copy has only in-frame clones and leaves some out. The sample includes fewer than 600,000 clones, around 87% of them seen just once. The sample comprised PBMCs or T cells enriched from blood (not recorded which). Source of these receptors: a woman aged 40-49 years who had recovered from COVID-19.

This clone has only a few counts. V is TRBV11-2 and J is TRBJ1-1; 8 nucleotides match TRBD1. The CDR3 sequence is 13 residues long. From germline, CDR1 is SGHAT and CDR2 FQNNGV. Trimming took 5 bases from V and 11 from J; bases not matched to a gene: 10. DNA of the CDR3: TGTGCCAGCAGCCCCGACAGGGGCGTCGGGGCTTTCTTT. Encoded protein: CASSPDRGVGAFF. Drawing the rest from reference TRBV11-2 and TRBJ1-1, the complete variable domain is EAGVAQSPRYKIIEKRQSVAFWCNPISGHATLYWYQQILGQGPKLLIQFQNNGVVDDSQLPKDRFSAERLKGVDSTLKIQPAKLEDSAVYLCASSPDRGVGAFFGQGTRLTVV.

V is TRBV28 and J is TRBJ1-4; tentatively, D is TRBD1 (6 bases). Trimming stripped 5 bases from V and 5 bases from J, with 12 bases between. Germline V gene data show CDR1 as MDHEN and CDR2 as SYDVKM. This CDR3 spans 14 amino acids. CDR3 DNA sequence: TGTGCCAGCAGTGTGGACAGCCTGAATGAAAAACTGTTTTTT. This codes for CASSVDSLNEKLFF.

This clone was counted once. The genes are TRBV27 and TRBJ1-1; tentative D call: TRBD1 (6 bases). Germline-derived CDR1 and CDR2 are MNHEY and SMNVEV (reference sequence). Trimming shortened V by 0 bases and J by 8 bases, and 7 bases separated the two germline ends. The CDR3 runs 12 residues. CDR3 sequence (DNA): TGTGCCAGCAGTTTATCGACAGGCGAAGCTTTCTTT. As protein: CASSLSTGEAFF.

V usage is TRBV13 and J usage is TRBJ1-1, with D possibly being TRBD1 (6 bases). This CDR3 spans 19 amino acids. V lost 4 bases, J lost 1 base, and 25 bases lay in between. Per the germline V gene, CDR1 is PRHDT and CDR2 is FYEKMQ (reference sequence). In DNA, the CDR3 is TGTGCCAGCAGCTCCACCCTTGATTCGGGGGGCGGCCCGAACACTGAAGCTTTCTTT. Translated: CASSSTLDSGGGPNTEAFF.

The J gene is TRBJ2-3, the V gene TRBV12-3 or TRBV12-4; the D is unclear. V was cut by 5 bases and J by 3 bases, with 9 bases left in between. CDR3 size: 13 residues. CDR3 bases: TGTGCCAGCAGTCCCCTACTGACAGATACGCAGTATTTT. Its translation is CASSPLLTDTQYF.

This chain joins TRBV15 and TRBJ2-1, with 11 nucleotides matching TRBD2. Per the germline V gene, CDR1 is LNHNV and CDR2 is YYDKDF (reference sequence). J was trimmed by 1 base and V by 0 bases; bases with no gene match: 8. This CDR3 spans 19 amino acids. In nucleotides, the CDR3 is TGTGCCACCAGCAGAGATTGGGGACTAGCGGCCTCTTCCTACAATGAGCAGTTCTTC. Translation gives CATSRDWGLAASSYNEQFF.

The chain uses TRBV12-3 or TRBV12-4 and TRBJ1-1; D is perhaps TRBD1 (5 bases). The CDR3 has 13 amino acids. V shed 5 bases and J shed 2 bases, with 9 bases lying between them. CDR3: CASSDSVNTEAFF. The DNA of the CDR3 is TGTGCCAGCAGTGACAGCGTAAACACTGAAGCTTTCTTT.

The rearrangement joins TRBV9 to TRBJ2-7, with 14 bases matching TRBD2. This CDR3 is 18 amino acids long. The J segment lost 1 base and the V segment lost 0 bases, leaving 6 bases of the junction unmatched. Germline CDR1 SGDLS, CDR2 YYNGEE. In DNA form, the CDR3 reads TGTGCCAGCAGCGTAGAGGGACTAGCGGGAGAAGGTTCCTACGAGCAGTACTTC. The encoded protein is CASSVEGLAGEGSYEQYF.

V usage is TRBV6-5 and J usage is TRBJ1-1; 10 nucleotides agree with TRBD1. There are 13 residues in the CDR3. Trimming removed 6 bases from V and 3 bases from J; junction bases left unmatched: 1. The germline gives CDR1 MNHEY, CDR2 SVGAGI. The CDR3 DNA follows: TGTGCCAGCAGAGGGACAGGGGACACTGAAGCTTTCTTT. This encodes CASRGTGDTEAFF.

The rearrangement uses TRBV4-3 and TRBJ2-6, with D possibly being TRBD2 (7 bases). The V end was cut by 4 bases, the J end by 0 bases, with 19 bases between. The CDR3 length is 19 residues. The germline gives CDR1 LGHNA, CDR2 YSLEER. CDR3 in amino acids: CASSRAKGGDFSGANVLTF. The CDR3 coding sequence is TGCGCCAGCAGCCGTGCCAAGGGGGGGGACTTCTCTGGGGCCAACGTCCTGACTTTC.

This clone was seen only once. The genes are TRBV10-1 and TRBJ2-7, with D perhaps TRBD2 (6 bases). The CDR3 has 13 residues. Trimming shortened V by 0 bases and J by 4 bases, and 7 bases separated the two germline ends. Germline V gives CDR1 WNHNN, CDR2 SYGVQD (reference sequence). The CDR3 coding sequence is TGCGCCAGCAGTGAGTCCGCGGGGTACGAGCAGTACTTC. This encodes CASSESAGYEQYF.

This chain joins TRBV27 and TRBJ1-4, with 8 bases lining up with TRBD1. This CDR3 region has 15 residues. The germline gives CDR1 MNHEY, CDR2 SMNVEV (reference sequence). J gave up 3 bases and V 8 bases, and 8 bases lay outside the gene matches. The CDR3 DNA reads TGTGCCAGCCGTACGATGGGACAGGCTAATGAAAAACTGTTTTTT. It yields the protein CASRTMGQANEKLFF.

This chain links TRBV19 with TRBJ1-1; tentative D call: TRBD1 (5 bases). Germline V CDR1 and CDR2: LNHDA, SQIVND (reference sequence). The CDR3 has 15 residues. Trimming left V 11 bases short and J 4 bases short, with 23 bases between. The CDR3: CAGSPGPGRGTEAFF. The CDR3 coding sequence is TGTGCCGGTTCACCGGGCCCGGGGCGGGGCACTGAAGCTTTCTTT.

This rearrangement joins TRBV25-1 to TRBJ2-2; 11 bases are a match to TRBD1. The ends lost 4 bases at V and 2 bases at J; junction bases unmatched: 9. Germline V lookup: CDR1 MGHDK, CDR2 SYGVNS. The CDR3 loop spans 18 amino acids. The CDR3 DNA reads as TGTGCCAGCAGTGTAGTTGGACAGGGGGCCCCCAACACCGGGGAGCTGTTTTTT. Amino acids: CASSVVGQGAPNTGELFF. Complete variable domain (other parts from reference TRBV25-1 and TRBJ2-2): EADIYQTPRYLVIGTGKKITLECSQTMGHDKMYWYQQDPGMELHLIHYSYGVNSTEKGDLSSESTVSRIRTEHFPLTLESARPSHTSQYLCASSVVGQGAPNTGELFFGEGSRLTVL.

This clone was seen more than once but under ten times. The chain is built from TRBV20-1 and TRBJ2-7; 10 bases match TRBD2. This CDR3 contains 15 residues. J lost 4 bases, V lost 3 bases, and 9 bases had no gene match. The germline CDR1 and CDR2 sequences are DFQATT and SNEGSKA (reference sequence). CDR3 in amino acids: CSASASGSLGYEQYF. CDR3 coding DNA: TGCAGTGCTAGTGCTAGCGGGAGCTTGGGGTACGAGCAGTACTTC.

This chain links TRBV5-8 with TRBJ2-7; TRBD1 agrees at 9 bases. The V gene end was trimmed by 1 base and the J gene end by 3 bases; junction bases not matched to a gene: 2. Germline lookup yields CDR1 SGHTS and CDR2 YDEGEE. This CDR3 is built from 14 residues. The chain's CDR3 is CASSLRDRVYEQYF. The DNA of the CDR3 is TGTGCCAGCAGCTTGAGGGACAGGGTCTACGAGCAGTACTTC.

The V gene is TRBV19, the J gene TRBJ2-7; D possibly corresponds to TRBD1 (6 bases). The germline gives CDR1 LNHDA, CDR2 SQIVND (reference sequence). The CDR3 extends over 15 amino acids. Trimming removed 3 bases at V and 0 bases at J, with 12 bases between. CDR3 residues: CASSMQGRSSYEQYF. CDR3 DNA sequence: TGTGCCAGTAGTATGCAGGGGCGAAGCTCCTACGAGCAGTACTTC.

V usage is TRBV18 and J usage is TRBJ2-2, with a tentative D call TRBD1 (5 bases). The germline V and J ends were trimmed by 0 bases and 0 bases, with 14 bases remaining between them. Looked up from germline, CDR1 is KGHSH and CDR2 is LQKENI. The CDR3 is 18 amino acids. CDR3 sequence reads: CASSPPLVRATNTGELFF. For the CDR3, the DNA is TGTGCCAGCTCACCACCATTGGTCAGGGCAACGAACACCGGGGAGCTGTTTTTT. Supplemented by reference TRBV18 and TRBJ2-2, the full variable domain reads NAGVMQNPRHLVRRRGQEARLRCSPMKGHSHVYWYRQLPEEGLKFMVYLQKENIIDESGMPKERFSAEFPKEGPSILRIQQVVRGDSAAYFCASSPPLVRATNTGELFFGEGSRLTVL.

The chain combines TRBV30 with TRBJ2-7, with TRBD1 matching over 8 bases. Unmatched junction bases numbered 5, after V lost 8 bases and J lost 2 bases. This CDR3 region has 12 residues. The V gene's germline CDR1 is GTSNPN and CDR2 SVGIG (reference sequence). The CDR3 region is CAQQGGPYEQYF. CDR3 coding DNA: TGTGCCCAACAGGGGGGTCCCTACGAGCAGTACTTC.

This sequence joins TRBV3-1 (or the pseudogene TRBV3-2) and TRBJ1-1; D is undetermined. CDR3 size: 14 residues. Looked up from germline, CDR1 is LGHDT and CDR2 is YNNKEL (reference sequence). V gave up 2 bases and J gave up 1 base, with 8 bases separating them. Here the CDR3 reads CASSQRTRNTEAFF. CDR3 bases: TGTGCCAGCAGCCAACGAACAAGGAACACTGAAGCTTTCTTT.

The chain uses TRBV18 and TRBJ1-2, with a possible D match to TRBD1 (6 bases). The CDR3 totals 16 residues. Trimming pared 3 bases from V and 1 base from J, leaving 15 bases between. Germline V gene sequence: CDR1 KGHSH, CDR2 LQKENI. CDR3 sequence (DNA): TGTGCCAGCTCACCGCTGGGACACGGATATAACTATGGCTACACCTTC. It codes for CASSPLGHGYNYGYTF.

This chain uses TRBV7-2 with TRBJ1-6, with TRBD1 identical over 11 bases. The CDR3 contains 15 residues. CDR1 and CDR2 from the germline V gene are SGHTA and FQGNSA. V lost 0 bases, J lost 12 bases, and 4 bases stayed unmatched. The CDR3 DNA reads as TGTGCCAGCAGCTTAGCGGGACAGGGGGGGGGACCCCTCCACTTT. It translates to CASSLAGQGGGPLHF.

The gene calls are TRBV27 and TRBJ1-6; 9 bases align to TRBD1. The V gene's germline CDR1 is MNHEY and CDR2 SMNVEV (reference sequence). The CDR3 extends over 19 amino acids. V shed 3 bases and J 4 bases; nucleotides not matched to a gene: 13. The CDR3 nucleotides are TGTGCCAGCAGTTTCCGGACAGGGGACTCCGACCTATATAATTCACCCCTCCACTTT. Translated, it gives CASSFRTGDSDLYNSPLHF.

The V call is TRBV12-5, the J call TRBJ1-2; no clear D gene. V was clipped by 5 bases and J by 2 bases, with 9 bases between them. The CDR3 has 13 residues. Germline-derived CDR1 and CDR2 are LGHNT and FRNRAP. The CDR3 DNA reads TGTGCTAGTGGTAAACCAGAAAACTATGGCTACACCTTC. Translated, it gives CASGKPENYGYTF.